These T cell receptor beta chains were read from a single sample in a study of Ad26.COV2.S vaccination and SARS-CoV-2 variants. Profiling relied on immunoSEQ multiplex PCR, and the TCRdb table lists in-frame clones only, not all of them. In the table there are 350,000 to 550,000 clones, roughly nine tenths of which are singletons. The sample here was peripheral blood, taken in a trial of Ad26.COV2.S vaccine versus placebo. These receptors all stem from a person between 18 and 60 years old who received the Ad26.COV2.S COVID-19 vaccine or a placebo. The CDR3 runs from the conserved cysteine through the conserved F or W. Fields, in order: CDR3 DNA, CDR3 protein, V gene, J gene, clone size, D gene. The D gene is left open where the match is weak. The size field is filled for only some rows; it gives once, few, many or a size class.

cdr3_nt: TGTGCCAGCAGCTTAATACGGGACGGGGCCAACGTCCTGACTTTC
cdr3_aa: CASSLIRDGANVLTF
v_call: TRBV7-6
j_call: TRBJ2-6
clone_size: NA
d_call: NA

cdr3_nt: TGCAGCGTGATGGGGGGGCCCGGCGCAGATACGCAGTATTTT
cdr3_aa: CSVMGGPGADTQYF
v_call: TRBV29-1
j_call: TRBJ2-3
clone_size: NA
d_call: NA

cdr3_nt: TGTGCCTGGAGGCCAGGCCTGAATGAAGCTTTCTTT
cdr3_aa: CAWRPGLNEAFF
v_call: TRBV30
j_call: TRBJ1-1
clone_size: once
d_call: NA

cdr3_nt: TGCGCCAGCAGCCAAGGGGTTCTAGCGGCGCAAGAGACCCAGTACTTC
cdr3_aa: CASSQGVLAAQETQYF
v_call: TRBV4-3
j_call: TRBJ2-5
clone_size: NA
d_call: TRBD2

cdr3_nt: TGTGCCAGCAGCTCGAGGACTAGCGGGAGCCCAGATACGCAGTATTTT
cdr3_aa: CASSSRTSGSPDTQYF
v_call: TRBV11-3
j_call: TRBJ2-3
clone_size: NA
d_call: TRBD2

cdr3_nt: TGTGCCAGCAGTTTAGAGGGGCGAGGACCCCAGCATTTT
cdr3_aa: CASSLEGRGPQHF
v_call: TRBV12-3/TRBV12-4
j_call: TRBJ1-5
clone_size: NA
d_call: NA

cdr3_nt: TGTGCCAGCAGGCAAGACGAGACAGGGGGCTCGGACGAGCAGTACTTC
cdr3_aa: CASRQDETGGSDEQYF
v_call: TRBV27
j_call: TRBJ2-7
clone_size: NA
d_call: TRBD1

cdr3_nt: TGTGCCTCGAGCTGGCAGGGGACAAACAATGAGCAGTTCTTC
cdr3_aa: CASSWQGTNNEQFF
v_call: TRBV9
j_call: TRBJ2-1
clone_size: NA
d_call: NA

cdr3_nt: TGTGCCATCAGTGAGTCACCAGGGCGGGGGCACACTGAAGCTTTCTTT
cdr3_aa: CAISESPGRGHTEAFF
v_call: TRBV10-3
j_call: TRBJ1-1
clone_size: NA
d_call: NA

cdr3_nt: TGTGCCAGCAGCGTATGGGGGACTTGGGCCGGGGAGCTGTTTTTT
cdr3_aa: CASSVWGTWAGELFF
v_call: TRBV9
j_call: TRBJ2-2
clone_size: NA
d_call: NA

cdr3_nt: TGTGCCAGCAGCTGGCTAACAGGGGGTGGAAACACCATATATTTT
cdr3_aa: CASSWLTGGGNTIYF
v_call: TRBV7-2
j_call: TRBJ1-3
clone_size: NA
d_call: TRBD1

cdr3_nt: TGTGCCAGCAAAGGGGAGTACTCCTACAATGAGCAGTTCTTC
cdr3_aa: CASKGEYSYNEQFF
v_call: TRBV2
j_call: TRBJ2-1
clone_size: NA
d_call: NA

cdr3_nt: TGCAGCGTTGAAGCCCTCCGGACAGGGGTTTACGAGCAGTACTTC
cdr3_aa: CSVEALRTGVYEQYF
v_call: TRBV29-1
j_call: TRBJ2-7
clone_size: once
d_call: TRBD1

cdr3_nt: TGCGCCAGCAGCCAACGAGGGGGGGCGGATAGCAATCAGCCCCAGCATTTT
cdr3_aa: CASSQRGGADSNQPQHF
v_call: TRBV4-1
j_call: TRBJ1-5
clone_size: once
d_call: NA

cdr3_nt: TGTGCCAGCAGCCCGGGACTAGCGTCCCAAGAGACCCAGTACTTC
cdr3_aa: CASSPGLASQETQYF
v_call: TRBV7-9
j_call: TRBJ2-5
clone_size: NA
d_call: TRBD2

cdr3_nt: TGTGCCAGCAGCCGGGGTCTCTCTGGGGCCAACGTCCTGACTTTC
cdr3_aa: CASSRGLSGANVLTF
v_call: TRBV2
j_call: TRBJ2-6
clone_size: NA
d_call: NA

cdr3_nt: TGCGCCAGCAGCTTGGGGGGCCTCCTGGGCTATGGCTACACCTTC
cdr3_aa: CASSLGGLLGYGYTF
v_call: TRBV5-1
j_call: TRBJ1-2
clone_size: NA
d_call: NA

cdr3_nt: TGTGCCTGGAGTGTACTTGGCAACTCCTACGAGCAGTACTTC
cdr3_aa: CAWSVLGNSYEQYF
v_call: TRBV30
j_call: TRBJ2-7
clone_size: NA
d_call: NA

cdr3_nt: TGTGCCAGCAGAAGAGGCCAAAACGAGCAGTACTTC
cdr3_aa: CASRRGQNEQYF
v_call: TRBV27
j_call: TRBJ2-7
clone_size: NA
d_call: NA

cdr3_nt: TGTGCCACCGGCGGGGGCAAATATAGCAATCAGCCCCAGCATTTT
cdr3_aa: CATGGGKYSNQPQHF
v_call: TRBV24-1
j_call: TRBJ1-5
clone_size: NA
d_call: NA

cdr3_nt: TGTGCCAGTAGGGACAGAGGCTCCTACGAGCAGTACTTC
cdr3_aa: CASRDRGSYEQYF
v_call: TRBV19
j_call: TRBJ2-7
clone_size: NA
d_call: NA

cdr3_nt: TGTGCCAGCAGCTTGCACGGGACAGAAGCTTTCTTT
cdr3_aa: CASSLHGTEAFF
v_call: TRBV7-3
j_call: TRBJ1-1
clone_size: NA
d_call: NA

cdr3_nt: TGTGCCAGCAGCTACGGCTTGCGGGACCTTTGGTTGGATACGCAGTATTTT
cdr3_aa: CASSYGLRDLWLDTQYF
v_call: TRBV7-2
j_call: TRBJ2-3
clone_size: NA
d_call: NA

cdr3_nt: TGTGCCAGCAGCTTGCAGGGGGGGGCCGTGGACTACAATGAGCAGTTCTTC
cdr3_aa: CASSLQGGAVDYNEQFF
v_call: TRBV5-5
j_call: TRBJ2-1
clone_size: NA
d_call: NA

cdr3_nt: TGTGCCAGCAGTTACTCGCACTCCAATCAGCCCCAGCATTTT
cdr3_aa: CASSYSHSNQPQHF
v_call: TRBV6-5
j_call: TRBJ1-5
clone_size: many
d_call: NA

cdr3_nt: TGTGCCAGCAGCTTACAAGGGACAGGGGGATCTGAGACCCAGTACTTC
cdr3_aa: CASSLQGTGGSETQYF
v_call: TRBV7-3
j_call: TRBJ2-5
clone_size: NA
d_call: TRBD1

cdr3_nt: TGTGCCAGCAGCTCGGACACTTACACAGCTCGCTACGAGCAGTACTTC
cdr3_aa: CASSSDTYTARYEQYF
v_call: TRBV11-3
j_call: TRBJ2-7
clone_size: NA
d_call: NA

cdr3_nt: TGTGCCAGTAGTTTCCAGACGGGACACGGAAACACCATATATTTT
cdr3_aa: CASSFQTGHGNTIYF
v_call: TRBV19
j_call: TRBJ1-3
clone_size: NA
d_call: NA

cdr3_nt: TGTGCCAGCAGCCCGGGGGTAGCGGGGGGGCAAGAGACCCAGTACTTC
cdr3_aa: CASSPGVAGGQETQYF
v_call: TRBV5-4
j_call: TRBJ2-5
clone_size: once
d_call: TRBD2

cdr3_nt: TGTGCCAGCAGCTTAGCGATAGACAGGGGGCGAAGCCTCGGGAGACTTGATGAGCAGTTCTTC
cdr3_aa: CASSLAIDRGRSLGRLDEQFF
v_call: TRBV7-6
j_call: TRBJ2-1
clone_size: few
d_call: TRBD1

cdr3_nt: TGTGCCACCAGCCGACGACAGGCTAATCAGCCCCAGCATTTT
cdr3_aa: CATSRRQANQPQHF
v_call: TRBV24-1
j_call: TRBJ1-5
clone_size: NA
d_call: NA

cdr3_nt: TGTGCCAGCTCACCACCTGGGAGGGGGCGCAACACCGGGGAGCTGTTTTTT
cdr3_aa: CASSPPGRGRNTGELFF
v_call: TRBV18
j_call: TRBJ2-2
clone_size: NA
d_call: NA

cdr3_nt: TGTGCCAGCTCTCCGACAGGGGTGGACACCGGGGAGCTGTTTTTT
cdr3_aa: CASSPTGVDTGELFF
v_call: TRBV18
j_call: TRBJ2-2
clone_size: NA
d_call: TRBD1

cdr3_nt: TGTGCCAGCAGCTTGGAGGGATCAGGTTCACCCCTCCACTTT
cdr3_aa: CASSLEGSGSPLHF
v_call: TRBV11-3
j_call: TRBJ1-6
clone_size: once
d_call: NA

cdr3_nt: TGTGCCAGCAGCCAAGACTTTCTCACAGATACGCAGTATTTT
cdr3_aa: CASSQDFLTDTQYF
v_call: TRBV4-2
j_call: TRBJ2-3
clone_size: NA
d_call: NA

cdr3_nt: TGCGCCAGCAGCGTGGACGGCCCTAATGAAAAACTGTTTTTT
cdr3_aa: CASSVDGPNEKLFF
v_call: TRBV5-1
j_call: TRBJ1-4
clone_size: NA
d_call: NA

cdr3_nt: TGTGCCAGCAGCTTACCTCACCGGGAGGTGCTGTTTTTT
cdr3_aa: CASSLPHREVLFF
v_call: TRBV13
j_call: TRBJ2-2
clone_size: NA
d_call: TRBD2

cdr3_nt: TGTGCCAGCTCACCACTAGCTAGAGGCACCGGGGAGCTGTTTTTT
cdr3_aa: CASSPLARGTGELFF
v_call: TRBV18
j_call: TRBJ2-2
clone_size: NA
d_call: NA

cdr3_nt: TGTGCCAGCAGCCTACACGGACAGGGAAGGTTCGGGACCCAGTACTTC
cdr3_aa: CASSLHGQGRFGTQYF
v_call: TRBV9
j_call: TRBJ2-5
clone_size: NA
d_call: TRBD1

cdr3_nt: TGTGCCAGCAGAAACGGGGGGTATGGAAACACCATATATTTT
cdr3_aa: CASRNGGYGNTIYF
v_call: TRBV6-6
j_call: TRBJ1-3
clone_size: NA
d_call: NA

cdr3_nt: TGTGCCAGCAGCTTCGGGAACGGCTTTCAAGAGACCCAGTACTTC
cdr3_aa: CASSFGNGFQETQYF
v_call: TRBV5-4
j_call: TRBJ2-5
clone_size: NA
d_call: NA

cdr3_nt: TGTGCCAGCAGCCAAGCAGGGAGGGGCACCGGGGAGCTGTTTTTT
cdr3_aa: CASSQAGRGTGELFF
v_call: TRBV4-2
j_call: TRBJ2-2
clone_size: NA
d_call: TRBD2

cdr3_nt: TGTGCCAGCAGCGTAGAGATGAGGGGGACCAAGGGCTATGGCTACACCTTC
cdr3_aa: CASSVEMRGTKGYGYTF
v_call: TRBV9
j_call: TRBJ1-2
clone_size: once
d_call: NA

cdr3_nt: TGTGCCAGCAGTGACAACCCTGGCGGGACTGAGCAGTTCTTC
cdr3_aa: CASSDNPGGTEQFF
v_call: TRBV9
j_call: TRBJ2-1
clone_size: NA
d_call: NA

cdr3_nt: TGTGCCAGCGACCGCCCAGCGGGGGACACCGGGGAGCTGTTTTTT
cdr3_aa: CASDRPAGDTGELFF
v_call: TRBV4-2
j_call: TRBJ2-2
clone_size: NA
d_call: TRBD2

cdr3_nt: TGTGCTAGTGGTTTGGGACAGGGGGATTCACCCCTCCACTTT
cdr3_aa: CASGLGQGDSPLHF
v_call: TRBV12-5
j_call: TRBJ1-6
clone_size: NA
d_call: TRBD1

cdr3_nt: TGTGCCAGCATGACCGGGAGGGGAAGAGACTATGGCTACACCTTC
cdr3_aa: CASMTGRGRDYGYTF
v_call: TRBV27
j_call: TRBJ1-2
clone_size: NA
d_call: NA

cdr3_nt: TGTGCCAGCTCACCACGGGGCGTAGCGTTCAGCTCCTACGAGCAGTACTTC
cdr3_aa: CASSPRGVAFSSYEQYF
v_call: TRBV18
j_call: TRBJ2-7
clone_size: few
d_call: NA

cdr3_nt: TGTGCCAGCTCCCGGGACAGAGAAACCGGGGAGCTGTTTTTT
cdr3_aa: CASSRDRETGELFF
v_call: TRBV18
j_call: TRBJ2-2
clone_size: once
d_call: TRBD1

cdr3_nt: TGTGCCAGCAGCTTCACTCTCGAATCAGCTGCTAACTATGGCTACACCTTC
cdr3_aa: CASSFTLESAANYGYTF
v_call: TRBV13
j_call: TRBJ1-2
clone_size: NA
d_call: NA

cdr3_nt: TGTGCCAGCAGCGCGAGACAGGGAACCGGAAACTATGGCTACACCTTC
cdr3_aa: CASSARQGTGNYGYTF
v_call: TRBV5-4
j_call: TRBJ1-2
clone_size: NA
d_call: TRBD1

cdr3_nt: TGTGCCAGCTCTCTAACCCGGGGGCTAGCCAAAAACATTCAGTACTTC
cdr3_aa: CASSLTRGLAKNIQYF
v_call: TRBV18
j_call: TRBJ2-4
clone_size: NA
d_call: NA

cdr3_nt: TGTGCCAGTAGTCCCCTAGACACCTACGAGCAGTACTTC
cdr3_aa: CASSPLDTYEQYF
v_call: TRBV19
j_call: TRBJ2-7
clone_size: NA
d_call: NA

cdr3_nt: TGTGCCAGCAGCTTAGTCGGTTGGCAGGTGCTCCAAGAGACCCAGTACTTC
cdr3_aa: CASSLVGWQVLQETQYF
v_call: TRBV7-2
j_call: TRBJ2-5
clone_size: NA
d_call: NA

cdr3_nt: TGTGCCAGCAGCGTAGGAGGAGGGAGGGCCTACGAGCAGTACTTC
cdr3_aa: CASSVGGGRAYEQYF
v_call: TRBV9
j_call: TRBJ2-7
clone_size: NA
d_call: TRBD2

cdr3_nt: TGCGCCAGCAGCCACCGGGGACTAGCGGGAGAGTACAATGAGCAGTTCTTC
cdr3_aa: CASSHRGLAGEYNEQFF
v_call: TRBV4-1
j_call: TRBJ2-1
clone_size: NA
d_call: TRBD2

cdr3_nt: TGCAGCGTTGTCGCCCCATCTAAATATTCTTACGAGCTGTTTTTT
cdr3_aa: CSVVAPSKYSYELFF
v_call: TRBV29-1
j_call: TRBJ2-2
clone_size: NA
d_call: NA

cdr3_nt: TGTGCCAGCAGACGGGGGGGGCCCACGGGCGGCTACACCTTC
cdr3_aa: CASRRGGPTGGYTF
v_call: TRBV6-5
j_call: TRBJ1-2
clone_size: NA
d_call: NA